Each of the 31 T cell receptor beta chains below was sequenced from the same sample in a study of cytomegalovirus exposure and HLA in healthy donors. Use of 60 Vbeta and 13 Jbeta primers characterized the PCR. Using immunoSEQ multiplex PCR, the repertoire was profiled, and TCRdb retains in-frame clones only, with some absent. This table has roughly 160,000 clones, around four fifths appearing once. The sequenced material came from PBMCs. Receptors were obtained from a woman in her forties or fifties in good health and CMV-seronegative.

The chain couples TRBV28 to TRBJ1-1; 7 bases align to TRBD1. The CDR3 is 18 residues long. CDR1 MDHEN and CDR2 SYDVKM come from the germline V gene. V trimming: 2 bases; J trimming: 1 base; junction bases outside the gene matches: 13. The CDR3 here is CASSLTGALRGWNTEAFF. The CDR3 bases are TGTGCCAGCAGTTTAACAGGGGCGCTCAGGGGATGGAACACTGAAGCTTTCTTT.

The CDR3 DNA sequence: TGTGCCAGCAGCTTGTTAGGGGGTGGCGCAGATACGCAGTATTTT. It codes for CASSLLGGGADTQYF. The chain couples TRBV5-5 to TRBJ2-3; weak D call: TRBD1 (6 bases). CDR1 is SGHKS and CDR2 is YYEKEE in the germline V gene (reference sequence). V lost 1 base to trimming and J lost 4 bases, with 13 bases between them. This CDR3 comprises 15 residues.

This clone came up once. This sequence joins TRBV7-2 and TRBJ1-1; D not resolved. Deletions cut 0 bases from V and 5 bases from J, with 7 bases between. The CDR3 covers 13 residues. In germline, CDR1 is SGHTA, CDR2 FQGNSA. In nucleotides, the CDR3 is TGTGCCAGCAGCTTAGCGGCCCTTACTGAAGCTTTCTTT. Translated, it gives CASSLAALTEAFF. Combining the CDR3 with reference TRBV7-2 and TRBJ1-1 gives the whole variable domain GAGVSQSPSNKVTEKGKDVELRCDPISGHTALYWYRQSLGQGLEFLIYFQGNSAPDKSGLPSDRFSAERTGGSVSTLTIQRTQQEDSAVYLCASSLAALTEAFFGQGTRLTVV.

CDR3: CASSVQAGGPKIVSDTQYF. The CDR3 DNA sequence: TGTGCCAGCAGCGTACAAGCGGGGGGGCCGAAAATCGTCTCAGATACGCAGTATTTT. V is TRBV9 and J is TRBJ2-3; 10 bases match TRBD2. CDR1 and CDR2 from the germline V gene are SGDLS and YYNGEE. This CDR3 comprises 19 residues. Trimming took 1 base from V and 4 from J; bases not matched to a gene: 15.

The chain links TRBV19 to TRBJ2-2; TRBD2 aligns across 11 bases. Germline trimming cut 3 bases from V and 7 bases from J; bases unmatched to any gene: 7. The CDR3 length is 16 residues. Germline assignment: CDR1 LNHDA and CDR2 SQIVND (reference sequence). CDR3 region: CASSISTSGRNGELFF. CDR3 DNA: TGTGCCAGTAGTATTAGTACTAGCGGGAGAAACGGGGAGCTGTTTTTT.

The chain has TRBV7-6 and TRBJ2-7; 9 bases match TRBD1. This CDR3 has 15 amino acids. In germline, CDR1 is SGHVS, CDR2 FNYEAQ. The trim removed 5 bases at V and 5 bases at J, leaving 10 bases unmatched. The CDR3, as DNA: TGTGCCAGCAGCCAAAATCGGGACAGGGTCCACGAGCAGTACTTC. Translation: CASSQNRDRVHEQYF. Full variable domain (outside the CDR3, taken from reference TRBV7-6 and TRBJ2-7): GAGVSQSPRYKVTKRGQDVALRCDPISGHVSLYWYRQALGQGPEFLTYFNYEAQQDKSGLPNDRFSAERPEGSISTLTIQRTEQRDSAMYRCASSQNRDRVHEQYFGPGTRLTVT.

This sequence joins TRBV19 and TRBJ2-5; 11 nucleotides agree with TRBD2. Germline lookup yields CDR1 LNHDA and CDR2 SQIVND (reference sequence). The CDR3 runs 15 residues. V was clipped by 7 bases and J by 2 bases; unmatched bases: 6. The CDR3 DNA reads as TGTGCCAGTAATCGACTAGCGGGGAGTCAAGAGACCCAGTACTTC. It codes for CASNRLAGSQETQYF.

J is TRBJ2-3 and V is TRBV7-2; 9 positions match TRBD2. This CDR3 region has 16 residues. J lost 3 bases, V lost 1 base, and 5 bases had no gene match. CDR1 is SGHTA and CDR2 is FQGNSA in the germline V gene. DNA of the CDR3: TGTGCCAGCAGCTTAGGGCTAGCGGGAAGGACAGATACGCAGTATTTT. Residues: CASSLGLAGRTDTQYF.

The J gene is TRBJ1-6, the V gene TRBV7-2, with TRBD1 identical over 9 bases. The V and J ends lost 3 bases and 7 bases, in that order; junction bases with no gene match: 4. The CDR3 totals 15 residues. The V gene's germline CDR1 is SGHTA and CDR2 FQGNSA. The CDR3 loop reads CASSFGTGLNSPLHF. For the CDR3, the DNA is TGTGCCAGCAGCTTTGGGACAGGGCTCAATTCACCCCTCCACTTT.

The chain links TRBV7-7 to TRBJ2-1; D remains ambiguous. The CDR3 consists of 15 residues. V was shortened by 1 base and J by 2 bases, with 9 bases between the two germline ends. The germline V gene has CDR1 SSHAT and CDR2 FNYEAQ (reference sequence). This CDR3 reads CASSLDSMTYNEQFF. DNA of the CDR3: TGTGCCAGCAGCTTAGACAGTATGACCTACAATGAGCAGTTCTTC.

This clone was observed a single time. The chain recombines TRBV29-1 with TRBJ2-2; 11 positions agree with TRBD2. V shed 4 bases and J 7 bases; nucleotides not matched to a gene: 5. The CDR3 runs to 14 residues. Germline lookup yields CDR1 SQVTM and CDR2 ANQGSEA. CDR3 region: CSVVAGGQNGELFF. CDR3 bases: TGCAGCGTTGTAGCGGGGGGGCAAAACGGGGAGCTGTTTTTT.

This clone showed up just a few times. This chain joins TRBV10-3 and TRBJ2-1; D ambiguous. Deletions cut 4 bases from V and 0 bases from J, with 10 bases between. The CDR3 is 15 residues long. Looked up from germline, CDR1 is ENHRY and CDR2 is SYGVKD. CDR3 protein: CAISAGTYSYNEQFF. The CDR3 DNA sequence: TGTGCCATCAGTGCTGGCACATACTCCTACAATGAGCAGTTCTTC.

The gene calls are TRBV11-1 and TRBJ1-1, with TRBD1 identical over 9 bases. Germline CDR1 and CDR2: SGHAT and FQDESV (reference sequence). The CDR3 covers 14 residues. Losses at the gene ends were 5 bases for V and 4 bases for J; bases not matched to a gene: 5. CDR3 residues: CASSEDRGVTEAFF. The DNA of the CDR3 is TGTGCCAGCAGCGAAGACAGGGGGGTCACTGAAGCTTTCTTT.

This clone was counted between two and nine times. The chain links TRBV28 to TRBJ2-2; D is possibly TRBD2 (6 bases). The germline V and J ends were trimmed by 3 bases and 1 base, with 12 bases remaining between them. Looked up from germline, CDR1 is MDHEN and CDR2 is SYDVKM. The CDR3 totals 16 residues. CDR3 protein: CASSLGGGLNTGELFF. As DNA, the CDR3 is TGTGCCAGCAGTTTGGGGGGAGGCCTGAACACCGGGGAGCTGTTTTTT.

This clone was observed a handful of times. The genes are TRBV4-1 and TRBJ2-1; D possibly corresponds to TRBD2 (6 bases). The CDR3 extends over 16 amino acids. The V end was cut by 1 base, the J end by 3 bases, with 13 bases between. Germline loops: CDR1 MGHRA, CDR2 YSYEKL. CDR3 in DNA: TGCGCCAGCAGCCAAGGGGAATGGCGGGACTACAATGAGCAGTTCTTC. Residues: CASSQGEWRDYNEQFF.

The table lists this clone with a count of one. The chain combines TRBV13 with TRBJ1-1; 12 bases line up with TRBD1. Germline V gene lookup returns CDR1 PRHDT and CDR2 FYEKMQ (reference sequence). This CDR3 has 22 amino acids. Trimming took 2 bases from V and 3 from J; bases not matched to a gene: 22. CDR3 region: CASSLTFRWSGTGGEGDTEAFF. CDR3 nucleotides: TGTGCCAGCAGCTTAACCTTTAGGTGGTCCGGGACAGGGGGCGAGGGGGACACTGAAGCTTTCTTT. Combining the CDR3 with reference TRBV13 and TRBJ1-1 gives the whole variable domain AAGVIQSPRHLIKEKRETATLKCYPIPRHDTVYWYQQGPGQDPQFLISFYEKMQSDKGSIPDRFSAQQFSDYHSELNMSSLELGDSALYFCASSLTFRWSGTGGEGDTEAFFGQGTRLTVV.

This clone was detected once. V gene TRBV9 combines with J gene TRBJ2-7; a weak D match, TRBD1 (6 bases). Germline V lookup: CDR1 SGDLS, CDR2 YYNGEE. Trimming removed 4 bases at V and 1 base at J, with 12 bases between. The CDR3 sequence is 14 residues long. Here the CDR3 reads CASSPSGESYEQYF. In DNA form, the CDR3 reads TGTGCCAGCAGCCCGTCAGGGGAATCCTACGAGCAGTACTTC.

J is TRBJ2-7 and V is TRBV5-1; 9 bases line up with TRBD2. V lost 2 bases, J lost 0 bases, and 6 bases stayed unmatched. Germline V gene lookup returns CDR1 SGHRS and CDR2 YFSETQ. CDR3 length: 16 amino acids. The CDR3 loop reads CASSFPTSGRSYEQYF. The DNA of the CDR3 is TGCGCCAGCAGCTTCCCGACTAGCGGCCGCTCCTACGAGCAGTACTTC.

This chain links TRBV28 with TRBJ1-1, with D uncertain. Germline CDR1 is MDHEN and CDR2 is SYDVKM. The CDR3 length is 13 residues. V was clipped by 7 bases and J by 1 base, with 10 bases between them. The CDR3 here is CASTLRGNTEAFF. CDR3 nucleotide sequence: TGTGCCAGCACCCTACGGGGGAACACTGAAGCTTTCTTT.

J is TRBJ1-5 and V is TRBV7-9; 9 nucleotides line up with TRBD1. This CDR3 is built from 15 residues. Germline V CDR1 and CDR2: SEHNR, FQNEAQ (reference sequence). V lost 4 bases and J lost 2; bases outside the gene matches: 3. In DNA form, the CDR3 reads TGTGCCAGCAGCTGGACAGGGGACCGCAATCAGCCCCAGCATTTT. Translating it yields CASSWTGDRNQPQHF.

The chain uses TRBV19 and TRBJ2-3, with D possibly being TRBD2 (6 bases). The V gene's germline CDR1 is LNHDA and CDR2 SQIVND (reference sequence). CDR3 length: 18 residues. Deletions cut 6 bases from V and 2 bases from J, with 24 bases between. The CDR3 sequence is CASSPFGLGGQYTDTQYF. The CDR3 region has the DNA TGTGCCAGTAGCCCTTTTGGGTTGGGAGGACAATACACAGATACGCAGTATTTT.

The CDR3: CASNGTLRETQYF. The CDR3 region has the DNA TGTGCCAGCAATGGGACACTCCGGGAGACCCAGTACTTC. The V call is TRBV27, the J call TRBJ2-5; tentative D call: TRBD1 (6 bases). Between the trimmed V and J ends, which lost 7 bases and 5 bases, there was a span of 14 bases. This CDR3 spans 13 amino acids. The germline V gene encodes CDR1 MNHEY and CDR2 SMNVEV (reference sequence).

The chain employs TRBV7-9 and TRBJ2-2; TRBD2 matches at 11 bases. Trimming at V came to 5 bases and at J to 1 base, leaving 6 bases not matched to a gene. The CDR3 has 17 residues. Germline V gene data show CDR1 as SEHNR and CDR2 as FQNEAQ (reference sequence). This CDR3 reads CASSPPGTSGNTGELFF. CDR3 bases: TGTGCCAGCAGCCCGCCTGGGACTAGCGGGAACACCGGGGAGCTGTTTTTT.

This clone came up a few times. CDR3 sequence: CSVEDSGQGAGYEQYF. In DNA form, the CDR3 reads TGCAGCGTTGAAGATTCTGGACAGGGGGCGGGCTACGAGCAGTACTTC. The chain recombines TRBV29-1 with TRBJ2-7; TRBD1 agrees at 11 bases. This CDR3 comprises 16 residues. The V and J ends lost 0 bases and 3 bases, in that order; junction bases with no gene match: 7. Per germline, CDR1 SQVTM and CDR2 ANQGSEA.

V is TRBV5-5 and J is TRBJ1-5, with D tentatively TRBD1 (6 bases). Germline CDR1 reads SGHKS; CDR2 reads YYEKEE (reference sequence). The CDR3 runs 14 residues. V shed 4 bases and J shed 6 bases, with 14 bases lying between them. The CDR3, as DNA: TGTGCCAGCAGCCAAGGGGGGGGCGGTCAGCCCCAGCATTTT. The encoded protein is CASSQGGGGQPQHF.

The chain combines TRBV5-4 with TRBJ1-1; no reliable D call. Germline lookup yields CDR1 SGHNT and CDR2 YYREEE (reference sequence). The CDR3 is 15 amino acids. The ends were cut back, 4 bases at V and 2 bases at J, with 15 bases in the middle. The DNA of the CDR3 is TGTGCCAGCAGCCCGGGAACGTTCCCCAACACTGAAGCTTTCTTT. Translated, it gives CASSPGTFPNTEAFF.

This chain uses TRBV4-2 with TRBJ2-1; TRBD2 matches at 12 bases. V was pared by 4 bases and J by 8 bases, with 12 bases of the junction left unmatched. Germline CDR1 is LGHNA and CDR2 is YNFKEQ. This CDR3 region has 17 residues. The chain's CDR3 is CASSRDQLAGGTDEQFF. The DNA of the CDR3 is TGTGCCAGCAGCCGAGACCAACTAGCGGGGGGCACCGATGAGCAGTTCTTC.

The V and J genes are TRBV28 and TRBJ2-1, with 10 bases that match TRBD1. CDR1 and CDR2 (germline): MDHEN, SYDVKM. V shed 6 bases and J 0 bases; nucleotides not matched to a gene: 8. The CDR3 length is 17 residues. CDR3 nucleotide sequence: TGTGCCAGCAGGTTGACAGGGGGCTCCAGCTCCTACAATGAGCAGTTCTTC. Its translation: CASRLTGGSSSYNEQFF.

V usage is TRBV7-2 and J usage is TRBJ2-1; D may be TRBD1 (5 bases). In germline, CDR1 is SGHTA, CDR2 FQGNSA. The CDR3 contains 12 residues. The V end was cut by 4 bases, the J end by 9 bases, with 10 bases between. CDR3 residues: CASSSYTGEQFF. The CDR3 DNA reads as TGTGCCAGCAGCTCATATACAGGTGAGCAGTTCTTC.

This chain links TRBV28 with TRBJ1-4, with D unresolved. The CDR3 loop spans 13 amino acids. V was cut by 4 bases and J by 4 bases, with 7 bases left in between. Germline CDR1 is MDHEN and CDR2 is SYDVKM. The CDR3 coding sequence is TGTGCCAGCAGTTCATCGAGTAATGAAAAACTGTTTTTT. Translating gives CASSSSSNEKLFF.

This clone was counted between two and nine times. The chain employs TRBV11-3 and TRBJ2-5; 11 bases match TRBD2. Unmatched junction bases numbered 18, after V lost 5 bases and J lost 4 bases. Germline lookup yields CDR1 SGHNT and CDR2 YENEEA. The CDR3 runs to 19 residues. The CDR3 DNA reads TGTGCCAGCAGCACCCGTCCCGGGACTAGCGGAGGAGGGGCAGAGACCCAGTACTTC. It codes for CASSTRPGTSGGGAETQYF. The full variable domain, with the rest looked up from reference TRBV11-3 and TRBJ2-5, is EAGVVQSPRYKIIEKKQPVAFWCNPISGHNTLYWYLQNLGQGPELLIRYENEEAVDDSQLPKDRFSAERLKGVDSTLKIQPAELGDSAVYLCASSTRPGTSGGGAETQYFGPGTRLLVL.